This T cell receptor (beta chain) appears in the sequencing data of a study of T cell responses to AZD1222 COVID-19 vaccine. This clone has just a few counts. Its antigen is unidentified. The length of the CDR3 is 16 residues. V lost 2 bases to trimming and J lost 1 base, with 14 bases between them. CDR1 LNHNV and CDR2 YYDKDF come from the germline V gene (reference sequence). Libraries were prepared by immunoSEQ multiplex PCR; TCRdb keeps only in-frame clonotypes and omits some of them. Here the sample spans approximately 150,000 clones, more than 75% being singletons. Study-wide results and caveats: Reportedly, close to half of spike-specific TCRs are directed against unmutated variant regions.

The sample was peripheral blood, taken on day 0 of AZD1222 vaccination. V is TRBV15 and J is TRBJ1-2; tentatively, D is TRBD1 (6 bases). The sequence came from an adult in good health. CDR3 DNA sequence: TGTGCCACCAGCAGATTCGGACAGCAGCTTAACTATGGCTACACCTTC. This translates into CATSRFGQQLNYGYTF.